A single sample is the source of the 7 T cell receptor beta chains below, sequenced in a study of T cell clones after liver transplantation. Data came from immunoSEQ multiplex PCR; TCRdb stores just in-frame clones and leaves some out. The sample has approximately 19,000 clones, around 84% seen once; the top ten hold around 40%. This specimen consisted of CD8+ T cells from blood, obtained about 50 months after liver transplant. These receptors all come from a human patient who received a liver transplant. Some T cells here may be from the graft donor.

V usage is TRBV27 and J usage is TRBJ1-2, with D possibly TRBD1 on 6 matching bases. V was trimmed by 5 bases and J by 5 bases, leaving 12 bases between them. The CDR3 loop spans 13 amino acids. Germline assignment: CDR1 MNHEY and CDR2 SMNVEV (reference sequence). CDR3 loop: CASSNGQNYGYTF. The CDR3 coding sequence is TGTGCCAGCAGTAATGGACAGAATTATGGCTACACCTTC.

This rearrangement joins TRBV29-1 to TRBJ1-1; D is possibly TRBD1 (6 bases). CDR3 length: 11 residues. V was shortened by 7 bases and J by 5 bases, with 11 bases between the two germline ends. CDR1 is SQVTM and CDR2 is ANQGSEA in the germline V gene. The DNA for the CDR3 is TGCAGCGCCCTAGGACAGACTGAAGCTTTCTTT. This codes for CSALGQTEAFF.

The chain carries TRBV4-2 and TRBJ2-3; 12 bases fit TRBD2. From germline, CDR1 is LGHNA and CDR2 YNFKEQ. The CDR3 runs to 16 residues. The V segment lost 1 base and the J segment 4 bases; nucleotides outside the gene matches: 3. The CDR3: CASSQALAGGPDTQYF. The DNA for the CDR3 is TGTGCCAGCAGCCAAGCCCTAGCGGGGGGGCCAGATACGCAGTATTTT.

This chain joins TRBV28 and TRBJ1-5; 8 positions agree with TRBD1. Losses at the gene ends were 2 bases for V and 7 bases for J; bases not matched to a gene: 4. The CDR3 consists of 14 residues. Germline CDR1 MDHEN, CDR2 SYDVKM. DNA for the CDR3: TGTGCCAGCAGTTTAGGACAGGGTTCGCAGCCCCAGCATTTT. Encoded protein: CASSLGQGSQPQHF.

The genes are TRBV27 and TRBJ2-7; the D gene is possibly TRBD2 (6 bases). CDR3 length: 15 residues. Trimming left V 6 bases short and J 2 bases short, with 17 bases between. The germline V gene encodes CDR1 MNHEY and CDR2 SMNVEV (reference sequence). CDR3 in amino acids: CASRLRGPGAYEQYF. CDR3 sequence (DNA): TGTGCCAGCAGGTTGCGAGGGCCGGGGGCCTACGAGCAGTACTTC.

This clone has more than one count but fewer than ten. The gene calls are TRBV9 and TRBJ2-3; D may be TRBD2 (7 bases). The V end lost 4 bases, the J end lost 4 bases, and 13 bases lay between the germline ends. The CDR3 consists of 14 residues. Germline V CDR1 and CDR2: SGDLS, YYNGEE. DNA of the CDR3: TGTGCCAGCAGCCCCGGCGGGGGCCCAGATACGCAGTATTTT. Encoded protein: CASSPGGGPDTQYF. Full variable domain (remainder filled in from reference TRBV9 and TRBJ2-3): DSGVTQTPKHLITATGQRVTLRCSPRSGDLSVYWYQQSLDQGLQFLIQYYNGEERAKGNILERFSAQQFPDLHSELNLSSLELGDSALYFCASSPGGGPDTQYFGPGTRLTVL.

This clone was seen ten or more times. V and J are TRBV28 and TRBJ1-2; D not certain. The V and J ends lost 5 bases and 2 bases respectively, with 9 bases between them. Germline CDR1 is MDHEN and CDR2 is SYDVKM. The CDR3 totals 13 residues. The CDR3 DNA reads as TGTGCCAGCAGTGCCACGGAAAACTATGGCTACACCTTC. Translating it yields CASSATENYGYTF.